A single sample gave rise to the 2 T cell receptor beta chains below, sequenced in a study of T cell repertoires in ileal Crohn's disease. The repertoire was sequenced with immunoSEQ multiplex PCR; TCRdb's copy has only in-frame clones and lacks some. The sample lists thousands of clones; around 86% were seen once. Time point reported: inflamed ileum from the surgical specimen. The sequencing input was ileal tissue. The receptor set was obtained from an adult with Crohn's disease.

This chain uses TRBV19 with TRBJ2-5; 7 nucleotides align to TRBD2. The CDR3 spans 13 residues. V lost 6 bases and J lost 4; bases outside the gene matches: 5. CDR1 is LNHDA, CDR2 SQIVND, per germline (reference sequence). This CDR3 is CASSRSGGETQYF. CDR3 coding DNA: TGTGCCAGTAGCCGCTCGGGGGGAGAGACCCAGTACTTC. Filled out from reference TRBV19 and TRBJ2-5, the complete variable domain reads DGGITQSPKYLFRKEGQNVTLSCEQNLNHDAMYWYRQDPGQGLRLIYYSQIVNDFQKGDIAEGYSVSREKKESFPLTVTSAQKNPTAFYLCASSRSGGETQYFGPGTRLLVL.

V usage is TRBV6-5 and J usage is TRBJ1-2; 8 bases line up with TRBD1. This CDR3 comprises 15 residues. Unmatched junction bases numbered 9, after V lost 5 bases and J lost 4 bases. CDR1 is MNHEY and CDR2 is SVGAGI in the germline V gene. As DNA, the CDR3 is TGTGCCAGCAGTCCGAATTATGACAGGGGCTATGGCTACACCTTC. The encoded protein is CASSPNYDRGYGYTF.